The next 6 T cell receptor beta chains were all read from a single sample in a study of blood T cell repertoires in COVID-19. The table came from immunoSEQ multiplex PCR; TCRdb's copy has only in-frame clones and leaves some out. Of about 300,000 clones in the sample, about 91% were seen once. Sequencing was carried out using peripheral blood. All receptors derive from a woman aged 25 to 39 who had recovered from COVID-19.

V is TRBV9 and J is TRBJ1-3; TRBD1 is a possible D gene (5 bases). CDR1 is SGDLS and CDR2 is YYNGEE in the germline V gene. The V gene lost 7 bases and the J gene lost 4 bases, with 15 bases spanning the gap. The CDR3 is made up of 14 amino acids. The CDR3 nucleotides read TGTGCCAGCTCAGGGTCATCGCTCGGAAACACCATATATTTT. It encodes CASSGSSLGNTIYF. The variable domain in full, with the rest retrieved from reference TRBV9 and TRBJ1-3, is DSGVTQTPKHLITATGQRVTLRCSPRSGDLSVYWYQQSLDQGLQFLIQYYNGEERAKGNILERFSAQQFPDLHSELNLSSLELGDSALYFCASSGSSLGNTIYFGEGSWLTVV.

The genes are TRBV3-1 (or the pseudogene TRBV3-2) and TRBJ1-3; tentatively, D is TRBD1 (5 bases). Germline V gene sequence: CDR1 LGHDT, CDR2 YNNKEL (reference sequence). The CDR3 has 15 amino acids. Trimming took 0 bases from V and 2 from J, leaving 8 bases between them. The CDR3 nucleotides read TGTGCCAGCAGCCAAGATCGGGGGACTGGAAACACCATATATTTT. Its protein product is CASSQDRGTGNTIYF.

The chain is built from TRBV19 and TRBJ1-2, with D possibly matching TRBD1 (6 bases). Germline V gives CDR1 LNHDA, CDR2 SQIVND (reference sequence). CDR3 length equals 14 residues. V was pared by 5 bases and J by 3 bases, with 13 bases between. The CDR3, as DNA: TGTGCCAGTAGTGCTGTCAGGGGCCACTATGGCTACACCTTC. It encodes CASSAVRGHYGYTF.

J is TRBJ2-2 and V is TRBV7-9, with 8 bases fitting TRBD2. Germline lookup yields CDR1 SEHNR and CDR2 FQNEAQ (reference sequence). The CDR3 runs to 14 residues. J lost 4 bases, V lost 4 bases, and 2 bases had no gene match. The CDR3 loop is CASSSGGVTGELFF. The CDR3 DNA reads as TGTGCCAGCAGCTCCGGGGGGGTCACCGGGGAGCTGTTTTTT.

Only a few counts were recorded for this clone. The rearrangement joins TRBV12-3 or TRBV12-4 to TRBJ1-1; D possibly corresponds to TRBD1 (5 bases). V was trimmed by 7 bases and J by 1 base, leaving 10 bases between them. The CDR3 length is 13 residues. The CDR3, as DNA: TGTGCCAGCACCCCGGGGGAGAACACTGAAGCTTTCTTT. Translation: CASTPGENTEAFF.

The genes are TRBV20-1 and TRBJ1-3; tentatively, D is TRBD1 (5 bases). In germline, CDR1 is DFQATT, CDR2 SNEGSKA (reference sequence). V lost 6 bases and J 7 bases, leaving 10 bases between the germline ends. CDR3 length: 11 amino acids. The CDR3 loop is CSARRQNTIYF. The CDR3 coding sequence is TGCAGTGCCAGACGACAGAACACCATATATTTT.